The rows below give T cell receptor beta chains drawn from one sample of a study of T-cell reconstitution after alpha-beta-depleted transplantation in children. TCRdb reanalysed the PCR reads using MiXCR and keeps one entry per CDR3 protein. The sample holds about 900,000 distinct CDR3 sequences; around 30% are singletons and the top ten take about 28%. This sample comprised PBMCs, mostly from graft donor cells, obtained 360 days after TCRalphabeta/CD19-depleted stem cell transplant. These receptor sequences come from a boy in the first two years of life who had a stem cell transplant for SCID, so the T cells may come from the graft donor. Each CDR3 is given without its conserved first and last residue. The size of a clone is reported for some rows only, either as once, few or many, or as a class for expanded clones.

J: TRBJ2-2; size: few; V: TRBV12-3/TRBV12-4; CDR3: ASRPRLLPDTGELF
J: TRBJ1-2; size: few; V: TRBV12-3/TRBV12-4; CDR3: ASSPDSQANYGYT
J: TRBJ2-3; size: .; V: TRBV11-3; CDR3: ASSLERAGDSTDTQY
J: TRBJ2-1; size: few; V: TRBV20-1; CDR3: SASGHEVAGFYNEQF
J: TRBJ2-3; size: .; V: TRBV7-9; CDR3: ASSLVVLAGGTDTQY
J: TRBJ2-7; size: .; V: TRBV2; CDR3: ASIPSLSFSYEQY
J: TRBJ2-7; size: .; V: TRBV7-2; CDR3: ASSLDRERAYEQY
J: TRBJ2-7; size: few; V: TRBV5-1; CDR3: ASSSDLAYEQY
J: TRBJ2-7; size: few; V: TRBV3-1; CDR3: ASSQDWGGTPGIHEQY
J: TRBJ2-7; size: .; V: TRBV25-1; CDR3: ASSEFSETRLYEQY
J: TRBJ2-1; size: few; V: TRBV7-2; CDR3: ASSFVAVEQF
J: TRBJ2-3; size: .; V: TRBV19; CDR3: ASTLRGSGTDTQY
J: TRBJ1-1; size: .; V: TRBV10-3; CDR3: AIRPGGRERKTEAF
J: TRBJ2-7; size: few; V: TRBV7-2; CDR3: ASSLEVAGRYEQY
J: TRBJ2-1; size: few; V: TRBV29-1; CDR3: SVRSSGGYNEQF
J: TRBJ1-5; size: .; V: TRBV20-1; CDR3: SALDRGNQPQH
J: TRBJ1-4; size: .; V: TRBV12-3/TRBV12-4; CDR3: ASSLGRTGGEKLF
J: TRBJ2-3; size: .; V: TRBV2; CDR3: ASTIRVTGGYSTDTQY
J: TRBJ2-1; size: few; V: TRBV10-3; CDR3: AIRRDRGLVNEQF
J: TRBJ2-3; size: .; V: TRBV11-2; CDR3: ASSLTTVGDTQY
J: TRBJ2-1; size: .; V: TRBV3-1; CDR3: ASSRRQPRVPPYNEQF
J: TRBJ1-2; size: .; V: TRBV29-1; CDR3: SVLEVSYGYT
J: TRBJ1-1; size: .; V: TRBV29-1; CDR3: SAMGDPPEAF
J: TRBJ2-1; size: few; V: TRBV7-2; CDR3: ASSLSGGHEQF
J: TRBJ2-7; size: .; V: TRBV4-3; CDR3: ASSQDWGAEQY
J: TRBJ2-5; size: .; V: TRBV5-5; CDR3: ASSLRIGQERRETQY
J: TRBJ2-5; size: .; V: TRBV10-3; CDR3: AIAAGGAWETQY
J: TRBJ1-1; size: few; V: TRBV4-1; CDR3: ASSQDAGRMNTEAF
J: TRBJ2-1; size: .; V: TRBV21-1; CDR3: ASRGQGAIPNEQF
J: TRBJ2-3; size: .; V: TRBV3-1; CDR3: ASNGGRARTDTQY
J: TRBJ2-3; size: .; V: TRBV11-1; CDR3: ASRRGQSTDTQY
J: TRBJ2-1; size: .; V: TRBV2; CDR3: ASSEFGMYNEQF
J: TRBJ2-7; size: .; V: TRBV4-2; CDR3: ASSAAGTGVDEQY
J: TRBJ2-7; size: few; V: TRBV20-1; CDR3: SLRTAGSYEQY
J: TRBJ1-1; size: few; V: TRBV2; CDR3: ASKTVNTEAF
J: TRBJ2-2; size: .; V: TRBV25-1; CDR3: ASSDSGTGLAGELF
J: TRBJ1-5; size: .; V: TRBV11-1; CDR3: ASSLDGGRDQPQH